A single sample gave rise to the 32 T cell receptor beta chains below, sequenced in a study of CD8+ T cells in alopecia areata. Following RNA extraction, reverse transcription yielded cDNA that acted as the sequencing template. Profiled with immunoSEQ multiplex PCR; TCRdb holds only in-frame clones, not every one. The sample yields roughly 150,000 clones, 45% to 60% seen once. The sequenced material came from CD4+ T cells sorted from blood. Receptor source: a human donor in good health.

The chain employs TRBV29-1 and TRBJ2-5; TRBD1 matches 7 bases. This CDR3 spans 12 amino acids. Germline V gene lookup returns CDR1 SQVTM and CDR2 ANQGSEA. V dropped 7 bases and J dropped 5; count of bases not matched to a gene: 7. The CDR3 loop reads CSGRTGMETQYF. As DNA, the CDR3 is TGCAGCGGCCGGACAGGAATGGAGACCCAGTACTTC.

The V gene is TRBV13, the J gene TRBJ2-7; D remains unclear. The CDR3 is 14 amino acids. CDR1 PRHDT and CDR2 FYEKMQ come from the germline V gene (reference sequence). Trimming removed 2 bases from V and 4 bases from J, with 12 bases in between. The CDR3 sequence is CASSLSLPPYEQYF. CDR3 nucleotide sequence: TGTGCCAGCAGCTTATCTCTACCCCCGTACGAGCAGTACTTC.

This clone appeared a few times. The chain combines TRBV4-1 with TRBJ1-1; perhaps TRBD1 as D (6 bases). CDR3 length: 15 amino acids. V was trimmed by 4 bases and J by 5 bases, leaving 17 bases between them. Germline values: CDR1 MGHRA, CDR2 YSYEKL. The chain's CDR3 is CASSPITGSRTEAFF. CDR3 in DNA: TGCGCCAGCAGCCCAATAACAGGGAGTCGGACTGAAGCTTTCTTT.

V gene TRBV2 combines with J gene TRBJ2-1; D not resolved. With 5 bases removed from V and 3 bases from J, the gap between germline ends came to 8 bases. CDR1 is SNHLY and CDR2 is FYNNEI in the germline V gene. CDR3 length equals 13 residues. Written as DNA, the CDR3 is TGTGCCAGCAGTTTTGACCTCTACAATGAGCAGTTCTTC. Its translation: CASSFDLYNEQFF.

This clone was counted a single time. The chain carries TRBV19 and TRBJ1-2, with 8 bases fitting TRBD1. The CDR3 is 13 residues long. V lost 5 bases and J lost 4; bases outside the gene matches: 3. The germline V gene encodes CDR1 LNHDA and CDR2 SQIVND (reference sequence). This CDR3 reads CASSVQGVYGYTF. The CDR3 DNA is TGTGCCAGTAGTGTACAGGGGGTCTATGGCTACACCTTC. Supplemented by reference TRBV19 and TRBJ1-2, the full variable domain reads DGGITQSPKYLFRKEGQNVTLSCEQNLNHDAMYWYRQDPGQGLRLIYYSQIVNDFQKGDIAEGYSVSREKKESFPLTVTSAQKNPTAFYLCASSVQGVYGYTFGSGTRLTVV.

This clone was recorded a few times. The rearrangement uses TRBV30 and TRBJ2-5, with D possibly TRBD2 on 6 matching bases. Germline V gene data show CDR1 as GTSNPN and CDR2 as SVGIG (reference sequence). The V gene lost 0 bases and the J gene lost 10 bases, with 12 bases spanning the gap. The CDR3 contains 12 residues. The CDR3 DNA sequence: TGTGCCTGGAGTGTACAGTGGGGGGACCAGTACTTC. Amino acids: CAWSVQWGDQYF.

This clone was counted only a few times. The V call is TRBV4-2, the J call TRBJ1-2, with D possibly TRBD1 on 5 matching bases. This CDR3 is 13 amino acids long. V shed 1 base and J shed 7 bases, with 10 bases lying between them. Germline assignment: CDR1 LGHNA and CDR2 YNFKEQ. This chain's CDR3 is CASSQVSGSGYTF. CDR3 nucleotide sequence: TGTGCCAGCAGCCAAGTGTCAGGGTCTGGCTACACCTTC.

This rearrangement joins TRBV6-6 to TRBJ1-5, with 8 bases aligning to TRBD1. The CDR3 covers 14 residues. Germline lookup yields CDR1 MNHNY and CDR2 SVGAGI (reference sequence). V lost 7 bases to trimming and J lost 4 bases; unmatched junction nucleotides: 6. The CDR3 loop is CASTSGTGNQPQHF. As DNA, the CDR3 is TGTGCCAGCACCTCAGGGACAGGTAATCAGCCCCAGCATTTT.

The genes are TRBV11-2 and TRBJ2-1; D is unclear. Trimming removed 2 bases at V and 5 bases at J, with 10 bases between. The CDR3 has 14 amino acids. Germline V gives CDR1 SGHAT, CDR2 FQNNGV. The CDR3 DNA follows: TGTGCCAGCAGCTTACCTCTAGTTCACAATGAGCAGTTCTTC. It codes for CASSLPLVHNEQFF.

On this clone: The sample carries other DNA sequences with the same CDR3. The chain recombines TRBV7-9 with TRBJ2-3, with D perhaps matching TRBD1 or TRBD2 (5 bases each). The V gene lost 4 bases and the J gene lost 0 bases, with 14 bases spanning the gap. CDR1 is SEHNR, CDR2 FQNEAQ, per germline (reference sequence). The CDR3 loop spans 16 amino acids. The DNA of the CDR3 is TGTGCCAGCAGCTCCCCACGAGGGGTGAGCACAGATACGCAGTATTTT. Its protein is CASSSPRGVSTDTQYF.

Worth noting for this clone: A much larger clone differs from this one at a single base, so this may be a read error. The J gene is TRBJ2-7, the V gene TRBV5-1; no firm D call. The germline V and J ends were trimmed by 3 bases and 3 bases, with 4 bases remaining between them. This CDR3 contains 11 residues. Germline lookup yields CDR1 SGHRS and CDR2 YFSETQ. This CDR3 reads CASSSLYEQYF. DNA for the CDR3: TGCGCCAGCAGCTCCCTCTACGAGCAGTACTTC.

The V gene is TRBV6-1, the J gene TRBJ2-5, with D unresolved. Germline CDR1 is MNHNS and CDR2 is SASEGT. V gave up 0 bases and J gave up 4 bases, with 15 bases separating them. This CDR3 has 16 amino acids. The CDR3 DNA reads TGTGCCAGCAGTGAAGCGTTACTGTTAGTGAGAGAGACCCAGTACTTC. Translation gives CASSEALLLVRETQYF.

The chain has TRBV2 and TRBJ2-6; no reliable D call. With 6 bases removed from V and 0 bases from J, the gap between germline ends came to 9 bases. This CDR3 comprises 15 residues. The germline CDR1 and CDR2 sequences are SNHLY and FYNNEI. The CDR3 reads CASRPNTSGANVLTF. CDR3 nucleotides: TGTGCCAGCAGACCAAACACCTCTGGGGCCAACGTCCTGACTTTC.

The chain joins TRBV9 to TRBJ2-7; D is unclear. The germline V gene encodes CDR1 SGDLS and CDR2 YYNGEE. The CDR3 length is 12 residues. Trimming pared 0 bases from V and 9 bases from J, leaving 10 bases between. This CDR3 is CASSVGVGVQYF. DNA of the CDR3: TGTGCCAGCAGCGTAGGCGTGGGTGTGCAGTACTTC.

The rearrangement joins TRBV9 to TRBJ2-1, with a tentative D call TRBD2 (6 bases). The CDR3 runs to 16 residues. The germline CDR1 and CDR2 sequences are SGDLS and YYNGEE. The V end was cut by 4 bases, the J end by 0 bases, with 14 bases between. CDR3 protein: CASSSGLISSYNEQFF. As DNA, the CDR3 is TGTGCCAGCAGCTCGGGACTGATAAGCTCCTACAATGAGCAGTTCTTC.

This clone was seen a few times. The chain employs TRBV29-1 and TRBJ1-2; a possible D gene is TRBD1 (6 bases). The CDR3 contains 14 residues. Trimming pared 0 bases from V and 5 bases from J, leaving 13 bases between. Germline V lookup: CDR1 SQVTM, CDR2 ANQGSEA. CDR3 in DNA: TGCAGCGTTGAAGATGAGGGGGGAGGATATGGCTACACCTTC. It translates to CSVEDEGGGYGYTF.

Regarding this clone: The same CDR3 also results from other DNA sequences found in this sample. CDR3 sequence: CASSPRQGETQYF. For the CDR3, the DNA is TGTGCCAGCTCACCTAGACAAGGGGAGACCCAGTACTTC. The J gene is TRBJ2-5, the V gene TRBV18, with no clear D. The germline V gene has CDR1 KGHSH and CDR2 LQKENI. V dropped 3 bases and J dropped 5 bases, with 10 bases sitting between them. This CDR3 has 13 residues.

The chain links TRBV5-7 to TRBJ2-5; possibly TRBD1 for D (5 bases). TRBV5-7 is an ORF; its function is uncertain. The length of the CDR3 is 14 residues. V lost 0 bases and J lost 0, with 6 bases in between. Here the CDR3 reads CASSLAGYQETQYF. DNA for the CDR3: TGTGCCAGCAGCTTGGCAGGGTACCAAGAGACCCAGTACTTC.

This chain links TRBV7-8 with TRBJ2-7; unclear D gene. The CDR3 runs 14 residues. Trimming cost V 3 bases and J 7 bases, with 16 bases left between them. CDR1 is SGHVS, CDR2 FQNEAQ, per germline. The CDR3 is CASSFTAPRLEQYF. The CDR3 region has the DNA TGTGCCAGCAGCTTCACAGCCCCGAGGTTGGAGCAGTACTTC. The variable domain in full, completed from reference TRBV7-8 and TRBJ2-7, reads GAGVSQSPRYKVAKRGQDVALRCDPISGHVSLFWYQQALGQGPEFLTYFQNEAQLDKSGLPSDRFFAERPEGSVSTLKIQRTQQEDSAVYLCASSFTAPRLEQYFGPGTRLTVT.

The chain links TRBV5-6 to TRBJ2-7, with D tentatively TRBD2 (6 bases). The CDR3 covers 16 residues. The V gene lost 1 base and the J gene lost 3 bases, with 17 bases spanning the gap. The germline gives CDR1 SGHDT, CDR2 YYEEEE. The CDR3 protein is CASSLSVGRLGYEQYF. CDR3 bases: TGTGCCAGCAGCTTGTCAGTAGGGAGGTTGGGCTACGAGCAGTACTTC.

This clone showed up just a few times. The chain has TRBV9 and TRBJ2-1; D remains ambiguous. Trimming left V 4 bases short and J 6 bases short, with 14 bases between. The CDR3 is made up of 14 amino acids. Germline-derived CDR1 and CDR2 are SGDLS and YYNGEE. The CDR3 spells CASSPLSGGNEQFF. The CDR3 DNA follows: TGTGCCAGCAGCCCCCTCTCCGGCGGCAATGAGCAGTTCTTC.

The chain joins TRBV23-1 to TRBJ2-7, with 7 bases aligning to TRBD2. TRBV23-1 belongs to the ORF category, with a function that is uncertain. The CDR3 runs 14 residues. Losses at the gene ends were 9 bases for V and 4 bases for J; bases not matched to a gene: 12. The CDR3: CASAFGEGLYEQYF. The DNA for the CDR3 is TGCGCCAGTGCATTCGGGGAGGGCCTTTACGAGCAGTACTTC.

The chain carries TRBV7-6 and TRBJ1-1; no clear D gene. This CDR3 spans 14 amino acids. V gave up 1 base and J gave up 0 bases, with 6 bases separating them. CDR1 and CDR2 (germline): SGHVS, FNYEAQ. DNA for the CDR3: TGTGCCAGCAGCTTAGGAATAATGAACACTGAAGCTTTCTTT. Translated: CASSLGIMNTEAFF.

The chain is built from TRBV2 and TRBJ1-2, with a possible D match to TRBD1 (5 bases). Germline assignment: CDR1 SNHLY and CDR2 FYNNEI. This CDR3 has 13 residues. Trimming took 5 bases from V and 5 from J, leaving 12 bases between them. This chain's CDR3 is CASSFDSDYGYTF. The CDR3 nucleotides read TGTGCCAGCAGTTTTGACAGCGATTATGGCTACACCTTC.

This clone came up a few times. The chain combines TRBV6-6 with TRBJ2-6, with unresolved D. The length of the CDR3 is 15 residues. V was clipped by 5 bases and J by 4 bases, with 12 bases between them. Germline V CDR1 and CDR2: MNHNY, SVGAGI (reference sequence). CDR3 DNA: TGTGCCAGCAGTACCCTCCGGTCAGGGGCCAACGTCCTGACTTTC. It codes for CASSTLRSGANVLTF.

This chain links TRBV30 with TRBJ1-2; a weak D match, TRBD1 (6 bases). CDR3 size: 13 residues. V was cut by 2 bases and J by 1 base, with 8 bases left in between. CDR1 and CDR2 from the germline V gene are GTSNPN and SVGIG (reference sequence). The CDR3 bases are TGTGCCTGGAGTACAGGGCATAACTATGGCTACACCTTC. Its protein product is CAWSTGHNYGYTF.

This clone appeared a few times. The chain joins TRBV7-2 to TRBJ2-3, with 12 positions matching TRBD2. Germline loops: CDR1 SGHTA, CDR2 FQGNSA. There are 16 residues in the CDR3. The junction had 5 bases not matched to a gene; V was cut back by 2 bases and J by 5 bases. CDR3 sequence reads: CASSLRLAGGRDTQYF. The CDR3 DNA reads as TGTGCCAGCAGCTTAAGGCTAGCGGGAGGGAGAGATACGCAGTATTTT. Supplemented by reference TRBV7-2 and TRBJ2-3, the full variable domain reads GAGVSQSPSNKVTEKGKDVELRCDPISGHTALYWYRQSLGQGLEFLIYFQGNSAPDKSGLPSDRFSAERTGGSVSTLTIQRTQQEDSAVYLCASSLRLAGGRDTQYFGPGTRLTVL.

The chain employs TRBV29-1 and TRBJ2-2; D is unresolved. Per germline, CDR1 SQVTM and CDR2 ANQGSEA. The V gene lost 4 bases and the J gene lost 5 bases, with 5 bases spanning the gap. The CDR3 sequence is 11 residues long. CDR3 bases: TGCAGCGTTGGCCAGACCGGGGAGCTGTTTTTT. The encoded protein is CSVGQTGELFF.

The chain couples TRBV30 to TRBJ1-5, with no clear D. V lost 2 bases and J 5 bases, leaving 7 bases between the germline ends. Germline lookup yields CDR1 GTSNPN and CDR2 SVGIG (reference sequence). CDR3 length: 12 residues. CDR3 bases: TGTGCCTGGAGTTTGAAGTATCAGCCCCAGCATTTT. This translates into CAWSLKYQPQHF.

There are a few counts of this clone. The genes are TRBV30 and TRBJ2-7; D is ambiguous. The CDR3 runs 11 residues. Germline CDR1 reads GTSNPN; CDR2 reads SVGIG (reference sequence). V was trimmed by 3 bases and J by 6 bases, leaving 9 bases between them. CDR3: CAWSFFGEQYF. As DNA, the CDR3 is TGTGCCTGGAGCTTCTTTGGCGAGCAGTACTTC.

V is TRBV2 and J is TRBJ2-5; tentatively, D is TRBD2 (6 bases). CDR1 and CDR2 from the germline V gene are SNHLY and FYNNEI. Deletions cut 7 bases from V and 1 base from J, with 19 bases between. This CDR3 contains 16 residues. CDR3: CASTQGLALGQETQYF. The CDR3 DNA follows: TGTGCCAGCACCCAAGGGCTAGCGTTGGGCCAAGAGACCCAGTACTTC.

This clone was observed a handful of times. The chain combines TRBV10-3 with TRBJ2-4; a possible D gene is TRBD1 (5 bases). Deletions cut 2 bases from V and 0 bases from J, with 8 bases between. CDR1 is ENHRY, CDR2 SYGVKD, per germline. The CDR3 length is 15 residues. In nucleotides, the CDR3 is TGTGCCATCAGTGAGGAAGGGGTAGCCAAAAACATTCAGTACTTC. Translating it yields CAISEEGVAKNIQYF.